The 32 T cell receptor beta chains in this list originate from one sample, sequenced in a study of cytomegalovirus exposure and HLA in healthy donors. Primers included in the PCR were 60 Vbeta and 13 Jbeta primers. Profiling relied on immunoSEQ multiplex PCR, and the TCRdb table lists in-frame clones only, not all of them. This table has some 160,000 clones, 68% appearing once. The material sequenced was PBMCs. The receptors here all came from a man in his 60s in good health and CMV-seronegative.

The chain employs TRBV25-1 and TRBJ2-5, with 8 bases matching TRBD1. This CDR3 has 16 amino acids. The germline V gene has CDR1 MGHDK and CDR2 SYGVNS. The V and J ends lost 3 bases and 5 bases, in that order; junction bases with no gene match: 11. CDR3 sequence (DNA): TGTGCCAGCAGTGAGGCCACCAGGGGGCGCGGGGAGACCCAGTACTTC. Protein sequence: CASSEATRGRGETQYF.

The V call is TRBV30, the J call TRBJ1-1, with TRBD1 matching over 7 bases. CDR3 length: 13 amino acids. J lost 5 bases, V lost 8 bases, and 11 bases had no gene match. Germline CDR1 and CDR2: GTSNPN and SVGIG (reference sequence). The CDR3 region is CARQTGLTTEAFF. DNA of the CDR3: TGTGCCCGCCAGACAGGGCTGACGACTGAAGCTTTCTTT.

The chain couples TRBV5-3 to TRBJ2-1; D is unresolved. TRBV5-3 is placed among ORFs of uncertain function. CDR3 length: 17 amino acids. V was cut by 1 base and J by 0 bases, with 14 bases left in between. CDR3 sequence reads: CARSLSDLRSSYNEQFF. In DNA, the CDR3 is TGTGCCAGAAGCTTGAGTGACTTGCGGAGCTCCTACAATGAGCAGTTCTTC.

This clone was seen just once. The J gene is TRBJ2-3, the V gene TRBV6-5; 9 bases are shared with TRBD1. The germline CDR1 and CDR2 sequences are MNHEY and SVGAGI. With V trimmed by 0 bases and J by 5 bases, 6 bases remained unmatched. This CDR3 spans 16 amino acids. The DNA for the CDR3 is TGTGCCAGCAGTTACTCACGGACAGGGGCGGGAGATACGCAGTATTTT. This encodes CASSYSRTGAGDTQYF.

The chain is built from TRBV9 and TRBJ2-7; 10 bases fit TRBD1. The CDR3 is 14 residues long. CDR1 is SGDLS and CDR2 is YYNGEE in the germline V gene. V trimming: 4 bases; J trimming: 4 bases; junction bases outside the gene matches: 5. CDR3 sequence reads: CASSPWTGGYEQYF. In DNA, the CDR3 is TGTGCCAGCAGCCCCTGGACAGGGGGTTACGAGCAGTACTTC.

In DNA, the CDR3 is TGTGCCAGCAGCTTGCCGGGGACGGACGGGAGAGGGGATACGCAGTATTTT. Amino acids: CASSLPGTDGRGDTQYF. The V gene is TRBV5-4, the J gene TRBJ2-3; a weak D match, TRBD2 (6 bases). The CDR3 length is 17 residues. Trimming took 1 base from V and 6 from J, leaving 21 bases between them. Germline loops: CDR1 SGHNT, CDR2 YYREEE (reference sequence).

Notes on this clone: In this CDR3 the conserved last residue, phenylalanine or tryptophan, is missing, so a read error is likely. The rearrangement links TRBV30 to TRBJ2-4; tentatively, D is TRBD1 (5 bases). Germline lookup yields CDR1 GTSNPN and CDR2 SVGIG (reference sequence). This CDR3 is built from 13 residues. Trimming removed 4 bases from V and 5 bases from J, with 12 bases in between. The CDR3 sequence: CAWTPGSENIQYL. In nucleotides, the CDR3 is TGTGCCTGGACTCCAGGGTCGGAAAACATTCAGTACCTC.

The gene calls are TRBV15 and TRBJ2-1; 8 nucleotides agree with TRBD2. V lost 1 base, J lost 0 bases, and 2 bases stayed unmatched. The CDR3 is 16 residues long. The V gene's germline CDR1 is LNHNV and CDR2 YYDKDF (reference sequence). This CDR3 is CATSRALAGSYNEQFF. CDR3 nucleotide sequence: TGTGCCACCAGCAGAGCGCTAGCGGGCTCCTACAATGAGCAGTTCTTC.

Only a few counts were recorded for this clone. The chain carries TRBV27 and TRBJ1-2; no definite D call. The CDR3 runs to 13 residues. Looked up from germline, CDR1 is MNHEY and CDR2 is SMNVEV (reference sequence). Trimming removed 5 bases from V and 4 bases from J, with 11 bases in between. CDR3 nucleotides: TGTGCCAGCAGTCCTGGGTGGGCCTATGGCTACACCTTC. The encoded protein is CASSPGWAYGYTF.

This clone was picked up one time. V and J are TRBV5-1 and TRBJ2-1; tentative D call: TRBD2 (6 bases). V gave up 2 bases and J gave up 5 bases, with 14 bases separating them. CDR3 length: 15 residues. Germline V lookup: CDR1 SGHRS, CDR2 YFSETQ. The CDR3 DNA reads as TGCGCCAGCAGCTTAGTCGGGAGAGAAGACAATGAGCAGTTCTTC. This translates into CASSLVGREDNEQFF.

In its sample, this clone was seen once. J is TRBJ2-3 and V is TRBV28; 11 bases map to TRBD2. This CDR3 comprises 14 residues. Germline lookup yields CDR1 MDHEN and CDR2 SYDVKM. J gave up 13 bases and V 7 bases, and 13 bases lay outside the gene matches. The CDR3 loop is CASTLAGGPGLEYF. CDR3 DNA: TGTGCCAGCACCTTAGCGGGAGGGCCGGGATTGGAGTATTTT.

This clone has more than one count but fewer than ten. The chain's CDR3 is CASSLRFRGKLNQPQHF. Here the CDR3 DNA reads TGTGCCAGCAGCCTCCGGTTCAGGGGGAAGTTAAATCAGCCCCAGCATTTT. The chain employs TRBV28 and TRBJ1-5, with 7 nucleotides matching TRBD1. V lost 6 bases, J lost 4 bases, and 15 bases stayed unmatched. This CDR3 region has 17 residues. The V gene's germline CDR1 is MDHEN and CDR2 SYDVKM. The full variable domain, its missing parts supplied by reference TRBV28 and TRBJ1-5, is DVKVTQSSRYLVKRTGEKVFLECVQDMDHENMFWYRQDPGLGLRLIYFSYDVKMKEKGDIPEGYSVSREKKERFSLILESASTNQTSMYLCASSLRFRGKLNQPQHFGDGTRLSIL.

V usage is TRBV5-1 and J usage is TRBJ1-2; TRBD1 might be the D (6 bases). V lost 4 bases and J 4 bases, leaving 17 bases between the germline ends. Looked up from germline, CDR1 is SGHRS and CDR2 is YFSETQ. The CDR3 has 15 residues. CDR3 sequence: CASSPDPTGTYGYTF. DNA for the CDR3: TGCGCCAGCAGCCCAGACCCCACAGGGACCTATGGCTACACCTTC.

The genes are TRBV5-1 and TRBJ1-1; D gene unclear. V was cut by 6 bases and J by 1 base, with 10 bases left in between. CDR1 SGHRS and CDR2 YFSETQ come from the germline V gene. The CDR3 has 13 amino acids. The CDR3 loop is CASNREGNTEAFF. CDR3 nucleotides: TGCGCCAGCAATAGGGAGGGGAACACTGAAGCTTTCTTT.

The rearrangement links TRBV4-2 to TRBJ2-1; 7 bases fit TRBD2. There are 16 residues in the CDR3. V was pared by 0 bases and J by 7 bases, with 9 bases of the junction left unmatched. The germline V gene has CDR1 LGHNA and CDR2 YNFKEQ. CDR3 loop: CASSQDFAGEPNEQFF. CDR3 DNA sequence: TGTGCCAGCAGCCAAGATTTCGCGGGAGAGCCTAATGAGCAGTTCTTC.

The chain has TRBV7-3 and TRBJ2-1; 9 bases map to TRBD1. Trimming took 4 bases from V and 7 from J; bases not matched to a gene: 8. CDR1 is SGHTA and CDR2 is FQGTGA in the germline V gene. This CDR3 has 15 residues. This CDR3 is CASSSGQGTGNEQFF. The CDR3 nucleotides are TGTGCCAGCAGCTCGGGACAGGGAACAGGGAATGAGCAGTTCTTC.

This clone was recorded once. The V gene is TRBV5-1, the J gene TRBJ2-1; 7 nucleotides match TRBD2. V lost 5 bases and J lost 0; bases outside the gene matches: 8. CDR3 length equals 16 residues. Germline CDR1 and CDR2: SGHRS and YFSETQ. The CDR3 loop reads CASRPTGTTSYNEQFF. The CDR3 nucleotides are TGCGCCAGCAGACCCACCGGGACTACCTCCTACAATGAGCAGTTCTTC.

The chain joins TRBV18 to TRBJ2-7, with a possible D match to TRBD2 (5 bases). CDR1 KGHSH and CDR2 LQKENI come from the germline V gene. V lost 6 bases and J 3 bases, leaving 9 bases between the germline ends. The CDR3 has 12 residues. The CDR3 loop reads CASSRSGYEQYF. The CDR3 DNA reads TGTGCCAGCTCGAGAAGCGGCTACGAGCAGTACTTC.

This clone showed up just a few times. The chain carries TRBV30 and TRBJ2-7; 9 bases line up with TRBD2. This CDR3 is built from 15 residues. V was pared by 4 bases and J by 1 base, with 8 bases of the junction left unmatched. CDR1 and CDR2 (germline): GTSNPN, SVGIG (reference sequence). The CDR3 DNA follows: TGTGCCTGGAACGGGGCTAGCGGGGTGTCCTACGAGCAGTACTTC. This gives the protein CAWNGASGVSYEQYF.

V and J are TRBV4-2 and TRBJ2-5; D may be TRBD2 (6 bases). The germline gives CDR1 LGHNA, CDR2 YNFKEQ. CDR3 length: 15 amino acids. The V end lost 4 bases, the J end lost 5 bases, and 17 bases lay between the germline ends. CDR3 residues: CASSRELEGPETQYF. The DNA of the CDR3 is TGTGCCAGCAGCCGAGAGTTGGAGGGACCGGAGACCCAGTACTTC.

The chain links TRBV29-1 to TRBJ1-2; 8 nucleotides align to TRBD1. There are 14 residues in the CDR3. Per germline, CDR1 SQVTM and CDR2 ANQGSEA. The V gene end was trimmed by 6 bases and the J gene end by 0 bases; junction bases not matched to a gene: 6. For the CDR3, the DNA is TGCAGCGTGAATGTACAGGGGGCTAACTATGGCTACACCTTC. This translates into CSVNVQGANYGYTF.

CDR3 nucleotide sequence: TGTGCCAGCAGCCGGCAGGGACAGGGGAACCATGAGCAGTTCTTC. This codes for CASSRQGQGNHEQFF. V and J are TRBV5-6 and TRBJ2-1; the match to TRBD1 covers 10 bases. The V segment lost 4 bases and the J segment 8 bases; nucleotides outside the gene matches: 9. The CDR3 length is 15 residues. Germline V lookup: CDR1 SGHDT, CDR2 YYEEEE.

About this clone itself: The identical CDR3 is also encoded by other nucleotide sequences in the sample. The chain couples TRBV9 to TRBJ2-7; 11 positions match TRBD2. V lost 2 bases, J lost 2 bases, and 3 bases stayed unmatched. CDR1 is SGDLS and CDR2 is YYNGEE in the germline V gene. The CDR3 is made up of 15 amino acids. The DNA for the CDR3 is TGTGCCAGCAGCGTCGGGACTAGCGGAACCTACGAGCAGTACTTC. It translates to CASSVGTSGTYEQYF.

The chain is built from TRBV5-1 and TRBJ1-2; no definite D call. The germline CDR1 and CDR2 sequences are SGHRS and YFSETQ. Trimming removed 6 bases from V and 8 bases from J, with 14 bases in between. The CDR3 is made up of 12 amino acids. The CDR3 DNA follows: TGCGCCAGCAATGACCCCCTCGGGGGCTACACCTTC. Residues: CASNDPLGGYTF.

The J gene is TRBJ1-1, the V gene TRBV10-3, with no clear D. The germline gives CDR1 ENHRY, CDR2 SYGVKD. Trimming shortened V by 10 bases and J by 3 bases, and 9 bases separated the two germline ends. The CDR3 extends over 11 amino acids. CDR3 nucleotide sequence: TGTGCCACGGCGGAGGACACTGAAGCTTTCTTT. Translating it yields CATAEDTEAFF.

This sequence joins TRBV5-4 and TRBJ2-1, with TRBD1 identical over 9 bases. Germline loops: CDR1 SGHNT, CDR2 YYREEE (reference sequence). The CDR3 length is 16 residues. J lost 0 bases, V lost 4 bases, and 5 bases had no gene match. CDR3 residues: CASSRDRASSYNEQFF. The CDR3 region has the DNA TGTGCCAGCAGCAGGGACAGGGCGAGCTCCTACAATGAGCAGTTCTTC.

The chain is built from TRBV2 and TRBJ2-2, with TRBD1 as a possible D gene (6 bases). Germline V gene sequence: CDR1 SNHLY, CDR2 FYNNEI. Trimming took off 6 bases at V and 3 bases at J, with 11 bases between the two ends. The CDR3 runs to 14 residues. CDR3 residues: CASSRDIHTGELFF. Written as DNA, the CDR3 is TGTGCCAGCAGCCGGGACATCCACACCGGGGAGCTGTTTTTT. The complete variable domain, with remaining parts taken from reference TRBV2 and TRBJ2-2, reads EPEVTQTPSHQVTQMGQEVILRCVPISNHLYFYWYRQILGQKVEFLVSFYNNEISEKSEIFDDQFSVERPDGSNFTLKIRSTKLEDSAMYFCASSRDIHTGELFFGEGSRLTVL.

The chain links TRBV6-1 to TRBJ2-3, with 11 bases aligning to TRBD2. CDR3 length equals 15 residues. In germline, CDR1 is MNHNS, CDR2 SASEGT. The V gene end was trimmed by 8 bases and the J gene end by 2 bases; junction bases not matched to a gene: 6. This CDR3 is CASGLAGGPTDTQYF. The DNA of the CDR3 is TGTGCCAGCGGTCTAGCGGGAGGCCCCACAGATACGCAGTATTTT.

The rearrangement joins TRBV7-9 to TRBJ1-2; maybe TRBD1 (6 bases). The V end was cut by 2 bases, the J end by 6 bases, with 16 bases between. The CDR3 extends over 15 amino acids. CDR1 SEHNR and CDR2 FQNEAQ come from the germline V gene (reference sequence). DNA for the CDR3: TGTGCCAGCAGCTTAACCCAACAGGGAACCGATGGCTACACCTTC. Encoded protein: CASSLTQQGTDGYTF.

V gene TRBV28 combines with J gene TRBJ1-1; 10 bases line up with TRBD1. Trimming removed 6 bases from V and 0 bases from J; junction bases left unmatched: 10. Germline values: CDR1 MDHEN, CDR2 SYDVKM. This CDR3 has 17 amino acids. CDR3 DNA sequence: TGTGCCAGCAGGACCCCGGGACAGGGGTCCCTGAACACTGAAGCTTTCTTT. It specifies CASRTPGQGSLNTEAFF.

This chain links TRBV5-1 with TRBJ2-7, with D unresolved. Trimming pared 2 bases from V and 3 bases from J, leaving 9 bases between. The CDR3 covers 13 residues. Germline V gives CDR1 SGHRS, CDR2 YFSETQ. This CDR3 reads CASSFEIGYEQYF. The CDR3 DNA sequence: TGCGCCAGCAGCTTCGAAATCGGCTACGAGCAGTACTTC.

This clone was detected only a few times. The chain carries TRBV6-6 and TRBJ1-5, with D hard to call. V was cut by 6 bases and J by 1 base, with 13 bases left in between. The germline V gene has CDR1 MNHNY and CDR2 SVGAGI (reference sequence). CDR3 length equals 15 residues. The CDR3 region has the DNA TGTGCCAGCAGGTACACAAGTATGAGCAATCAGCCCCAGCATTTT. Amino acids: CASRYTSMSNQPQHF.